The present T cell receptor beta chain was sequenced within a study of blood T cell repertoires in COVID-19. The length of the CDR3 is 14 residues. V shed 6 bases, J shed 5 bases, and the junction held 7 bases outside the gene matches. Germline V gene data show CDR1 as SGHTA and CDR2 as FQGNSA. As originally analysed: Reference gene primer amplification gave nucleated cell count estimates. Data came from immunoSEQ multiplex PCR; TCRdb stores just in-frame clones and leaves some out. For V, J and clone size, that table is used; D and trimming come from the DNA. The profile shows about 220,000 clones, more than 70% of them singletons.

This receptor was taken from a woman older than 75 with acute or convalescent COVID-19. The sample consisted of peripheral blood. The V gene is TRBV7-2, the J gene TRBJ2-5; 9 nucleotides match TRBD2. The CDR3 DNA reads as TGTGCCAGCAGATCGGGACTAGCTTATGAGACCCAGTACTTC. Its protein product is CASRSGLAYETQYF.